What follows are 24 T cell receptor beta chains derived from one specimen sequenced in a study of tumor-infiltrating lymphocytes in primary liver carcinoma. Researchers generated TCR beta cDNA from about 0.5 ug of total RNA, relying on a constant-region primer. Investigators got TCR beta libraries out of three nested multiplex PCR rounds, done with slightly modified ARM-PCR. For around 9 cycles apiece, the opening two PCR rounds ran with TRBV1-TRBV30 forward primers and a C-beta reverse primer. MiXCR was run by TCRdb on the multiplex PCR reads, yielding one entry per CDR3 protein. Of approximately 110,000 distinct CDR3 sequences in the sample, less than 80% are singletons; the top ten hold approximately 9.7%. Co-extraction yielded RNA and DNA from around 20-30 mg of unsorted bulk tissue. The specimen sequenced was liver tumor tissue from sampling region 1. Regarding subset: tumor region T1, superior pole. The receptors derive from a woman aged 60 to 75 with primary liver carcinoma and hepatitis B virus infection.

This clonotype was seen more than once but under ten times. The chain recombines TRBV7-3 with TRBJ2-4; D is unresolved. The germline V and J ends were trimmed by 5 bases and 7 bases, with 12 bases remaining between them. The CDR3 is made up of 13 amino acids. The germline gives CDR1 SGHTA, CDR2 FQGTGA. CDR3 sequence (DNA): TGTGCCAGCAGCCCCGGAGTGAGCAACATTCAGTACTTC. As protein: CASSPGVSNIQYF.

Notes on this clonotype: Compared with germline, one end of the junction differs, possibly owing to a read error. The V and J genes are TRBV28 and TRBJ2-2, with D possibly TRBD1 on 6 matching bases. The CDR3 totals 16 residues. Germline V gives CDR1 MDHEN, CDR2 SYDVKM. CDR3: CASSKPNGQSTRELFF. CDR3 coding DNA: TGTGCTAGCAGTAAACCTAACGGACAGTCCACCAGGGAGCTGTTTTTT. The entire variable domain, with the rest obtained from reference TRBV28 and TRBJ2-2, is as follows: DVKVTQSSRYLVKRTGEKVFLECVQDMDHENMFWYRQDPGLGLRLIYFSYDVKMKEKGDIPEGYSVSREKKERFSLILESASTNQTSMYLCASSKPNGQSTRELFFGEGSRLTVL.

This clonotype was detected only a few times. The V call is TRBV7-8, the J call TRBJ2-2; a weak D match, TRBD2 (6 bases). The ends were cut back, 6 bases at V and 5 bases at J, with 13 bases in the middle. CDR3 length: 14 residues. Germline V CDR1 and CDR2: SGHVS, FQNEAQ. The CDR3 DNA reads as TGTGCCAGCAGACCCGGGACTCAAACCGGGGAGCTGTTTTTT. It yields the protein CASRPGTQTGELFF.

About this clonotype itself: A single base separates this from a much larger clone, so it may be a read error. CDR3 DNA: TGTGCCAGCAGTTACTCGGGTAGGGCCGGCTACACCTTC. It is translated as CASSYSGRAGYTF. This chain joins TRBV6-5 and TRBJ1-2, with no clear D. Germline lookup yields CDR1 MNHEY and CDR2 SVGAGI. Trimming took off 0 bases at V and 8 bases at J, with 10 bases between the two ends. The CDR3 has 13 residues.

This clonotype was counted at least ten times. This rearrangement joins TRBV5-6 to TRBJ1-4; D may be TRBD1 (5 bases). In germline, CDR1 is SGHDT, CDR2 YYEEEE. The CDR3 is 16 residues long. V lost 1 base, J lost 0 bases, and 10 bases lay in between. In DNA, the CDR3 is TGTGCCAGCAGCTTGCTAGGGGATGCAACTAATGAAAAACTGTTTTTT. It yields the protein CASSLLGDATNEKLFF.

Comment on this clonotype: A read error may account for a junction end that differs from germline. The V and J genes are TRBV11-2 and TRBJ2-3; D is uncertain. Germline V gene sequence: CDR1 SGHAT, CDR2 FQNNGV. CDR3 length: 12 residues. The CDR3: CAGSHATDTQYF. CDR3 in DNA: TGTGCCGGCAGCCATGCCACAGATACGCAGTATTTT.

This clonotype was detected once. This may arise from a read error, as a much more abundant clone is one base away. V usage is TRBV12-5 and J usage is TRBJ1-3; TRBD1 might be the D (5 bases). The germline V gene has CDR1 LGHNT and CDR2 FRNRAP. The CDR3 has 18 amino acids. CDR3 nucleotide sequence: TGTGCTAGTGGTTTCGGCCCCTCCGGGGCAGACTCTGGAAACACCGTATATTTT. This codes for CASGFGPSGADSGNTVYF. The whole variable domain, remainder taken from reference TRBV12-5 and TRBJ1-3, is DARVTQTPRHKVTEMGQEVTMRCQPILGHNTVFWYRQTMMQGLELLAYFRNRAPLDDSGMPKDRFSAEMPDATLATLKIQPSEPRDSAVYFCASGFGPSGADSGNTVYFGEGSWLTVV.

The chain joins TRBV5-4 to TRBJ2-3; tentatively, D is TRBD1 or TRBD2 (6 bases each). V dropped 4 bases and J dropped 1 base, with 13 bases sitting between them. Germline assignment: CDR1 SGHNT and CDR2 YYREEE (reference sequence). The CDR3 has 15 amino acids. The CDR3 DNA reads TGTGCCAGCAGCGTGGGTGGGGGGCGCACAGATACGCAGTATTTT. Protein: CASSVGGGRTDTQYF.

A word on this clonotype: No conserved phenylalanine or tryptophan is present at the end of the CDR3, so a read error is the likely explanation. The chain recombines TRBV5-1 with TRBJ2-3; maybe TRBD1 (6 bases). The germline V and J ends were trimmed by 5 bases and 4 bases, with 11 bases remaining between them. Germline CDR1 SGHRS, CDR2 YFSETQ. The CDR3 is 13 amino acids. This CDR3 is CASRNRAADTQYL. The CDR3 DNA reads TGCGCCAGCAGAAACAGGGCCGCAGATACGCAGTATTTA.

This clonotype was observed a handful of times. The chain has TRBV10-1 and TRBJ2-3; 8 nucleotides align to TRBD2. V lost 4 bases, J lost 5 bases, and 8 bases stayed unmatched. Germline V gives CDR1 WNHNN, CDR2 SYGVQD (reference sequence). The CDR3 length is 15 residues. The CDR3, as DNA: TGCGCCAGCAGTGGACTAGCGCGAGGGGTAGATACGCAGTATTTT. Translated, it gives CASSGLARGVDTQYF.

About this clonotype itself: A much larger clone lies one base from this, so it may be a read error. No conserved phenylalanine or tryptophan is present at the end of the CDR3, so a read error is the likely explanation. The chain uses TRBV29-1 and TRBJ1-1, with D hard to call. The CDR3 is made up of 12 amino acids. V lost 6 bases and J lost 0, with 8 bases in between. The germline V gene encodes CDR1 SQVTM and CDR2 ANQGSEA. CDR3 sequence reads: CSVKYMNTEAFI. CDR3 bases: TGCAGCGTCAAATACATGAACACTGAAGCTTTCATT.

This clonotype was seen many times. This sequence joins TRBV12-3 or TRBV12-4 and TRBJ2-7; 10 bases agree with TRBD2. V dropped 7 bases and J dropped 5; count of bases not matched to a gene: 8. This CDR3 has 14 residues. CDR3 coding DNA: TGTGCCAGCACCCCTAGCGGGAGTTCCCACGAGCAGTACTTC. It is translated as CASTPSGSSHEQYF.

Note on this clonotype: One base away lies a much larger clone, so this may be a sequencing read error. J is TRBJ2-1 and V is TRBV4-1, with 9 bases matching TRBD2. The V gene end was trimmed by 4 bases and the J gene end by 11 bases; junction bases not matched to a gene: 15. Germline V gives CDR1 MGHRA, CDR2 YSYEKL. The CDR3 is made up of 16 amino acids. The CDR3 DNA is TGCGCCAGCAGCCGCATAGGCCTAGCGGGAAGAAATCAGCAGTTCTTC. This encodes CASSRIGLAGRNQQFF.

V is TRBV7-8 and J is TRBJ1-2; D is uncertain. CDR3 length: 13 amino acids. Germline values: CDR1 SGHVS, CDR2 FQNEAQ. Trimming pared 7 bases from V and 4 bases from J, leaving 13 bases between. The CDR3 DNA reads TGTGCCAGCATCCCGGACGGATTCTATGGCTACACCTTC. Its translation: CASIPDGFYGYTF.

Note on this clonotype: The junction departs from germline at one end; a sequencing error may be responsible. This chain's CDR3 is CASSFAAGNEQFF. The CDR3 DNA reads as TGTGCTAGCAGCTTCGCAGCGGGGAATGAGCAGTTCTTC. The chain employs TRBV11-2 and TRBJ2-1, with TRBD2 matching over 7 bases. This CDR3 region has 13 residues. Germline CDR1 SGHAT, CDR2 FQNNGV.

There are many counts of this clonotype. The chain recombines TRBV5-1 with TRBJ2-5; D uncertain. Germline-derived CDR1 and CDR2 are SGHRS and YFSETQ. The CDR3 has 14 amino acids. Trimming cost V 1 base and J 2 bases, with 9 bases left between them. CDR3: CASSLLSPQETQYF. The DNA for the CDR3 is TGCGCCAGCAGCTTGCTCAGTCCTCAAGAGACCCAGTACTTC.

In DNA form, the CDR3 reads TGTACCACCAGCCAAGATTTTACAGGGGGCATTCAGTACTTC. Amino acids: CTTSQDFTGGIQYF. V and J are TRBV4-2 and TRBJ2-4, with TRBD1 matching over 8 bases. The V gene's germline CDR1 is LGHNA and CDR2 YNFKEQ. This CDR3 has 14 residues.

A note on this clonotype: A much more abundant neighbour one base away suggests this may be a read error. The rearrangement joins TRBV28 to TRBJ2-7; the D is unclear. V lost 3 bases to trimming and J lost 5 bases, with 11 bases between them. Germline V gene sequence: CDR1 MDHEN, CDR2 SYDVKM. CDR3 length: 13 amino acids. The CDR3 here is CASSLASSHEQYF. CDR3 DNA sequence: TGTGCCAGCAGTTTGGCTAGTTCCCACGAGCAGTACTTC.

The table lists this clonotype with many counts. The chain joins TRBV4-2 to TRBJ1-2; no firm D call. CDR1 is LGHNA and CDR2 is YNFKEQ in the germline V gene. V lost 0 bases to trimming and J lost 1 base, with 6 bases between them. The CDR3 is 14 residues long. The CDR3 sequence: CASSQEDLNYGYTF. CDR3 DNA: TGTGCCAGCAGCCAAGAGGACCTTAACTATGGCTACACCTTC.

The rearrangement joins TRBV4-2 to TRBJ2-1; 7 positions match TRBD2. The CDR3 is made up of 16 amino acids. The V gene's germline CDR1 is LGHNA and CDR2 YNFKEQ. Losses at the gene ends were 3 bases for V and 2 bases for J; bases not matched to a gene: 7. The CDR3 loop is CASSQVEGGAYNEQFF. In DNA form, the CDR3 reads TGTGCCAGCAGCCAGGTAGAGGGAGGGGCCTACAATGAGCAGTTCTTC.

As for this clonotype: A read error may be the cause here, since a much bigger clone is one base away. This chain links TRBV29-1 with TRBJ1-2, with TRBD1 identical over 7 bases. The germline gives CDR1 SQVTM, CDR2 ANQGSEA. The CDR3 length is 13 residues. V shed 8 bases and J 4 bases; nucleotides not matched to a gene: 10. CDR3 DNA sequence: TGCAGCATGGGGACAGCCACATCCTATGGCTACACCTTC. Protein: CSMGTATSYGYTF.

This clonotype is labeled medium-sized. CDR3 nucleotides: TGTGCCAGCAGCTTAGAGCAGACAGGGGGTAACTACGAGCAGTACTTC. It yields the protein CASSLEQTGGNYEQYF. This chain connects TRBV11-3 to TRBJ2-7; 9 bases match TRBD1. The germline CDR1 and CDR2 sequences are SGHNT and YENEEA. This CDR3 comprises 16 residues. Trimming removed 0 bases from V and 3 bases from J; junction bases left unmatched: 6.

Note on this clonotype: The conserved closing phenylalanine or tryptophan is absent in this CDR3, likely reflecting a read error. The chain has TRBV11-2 and TRBJ2-1; D not resolved. The CDR3 runs 13 residues. Trimming stripped 0 bases from V and 9 bases from J, with 9 bases between. Germline assignment: CDR1 SGHAT and CDR2 FQNNGV. In DNA, the CDR3 is TGTGCCAGCAGCTTAGAGTCAGTGAGTGAGCAGTTCTCC. Its translation is CASSLESVSEQFS.

As regards this clonotype: This may be a read error, as it is one base from a much larger clone. This chain joins TRBV6-1 and TRBJ1-1, with 9 bases identical to TRBD1. The V gene end was trimmed by 6 bases and the J gene end by 6 bases; junction bases not matched to a gene: 8. The CDR3 length is 14 residues. Per germline, CDR1 MNHNS and CDR2 SASEGT. This chain's CDR3 is CASREDRGSAEAFF. The CDR3 DNA sequence: TGTGCCAGCAGAGAGGACAGGGGTTCGGCTGAAGCTTTCTTT.